The 23 T cell receptor beta chains in this list originate from one sample, sequenced in a study of T cell clonality in common variable immunodeficiency. Method: immunoSEQ multiplex PCR; TCRdb's copy keeps in-frame clones and lacks some. This table holds around 45,000 clones with no singletons; the top ten claim roughly 0.66%. Sequenced input: peripheral blood mononuclear cells. The receptors come from a person aged 18 to 75 in good health.

This clone was seen ten or more times. The read terminates 3 residues ahead of where the CDR3 ends, so the germline J gene completes it. This rearrangement joins TRBV6-9 to TRBJ2-7, with 10 nucleotides matching TRBD1. After removal of 7 bases from V and 5 bases from J, the junction contained 5 bases not matched to a gene. This CDR3 is 13 amino acids long. Germline-derived CDR1 and CDR2 are MNHGY and SVAAGI. The DNA read from the CDR3 is TGTGCCAGCAAACCGGGACAGGGGAACGAG. It yields the protein CASKPGQGNE. The entire CDR3 sequence reads CASKPGQGNEQYF.

This clone was counted ten times or more. The CDR3 extends 3 residues past the end of the read, so its final part is completed from the germline J gene. V gene TRBV4-2 combines with J gene TRBJ1-6; weak D call: TRBD1 (5 bases). Trimming removed 4 bases from V and 4 bases from J, with 8 bases in between. Germline CDR1 LGHNA, CDR2 YNFKEQ. The CDR3 sequence is 14 residues long. The sequenced part of the CDR3 DNA is TGTGCCAGCAGCCCCCGGGGGTATAATTCACCC. Translation gives CASSPRGYNSP. The complete CDR3 protein is CASSPRGYNSPLHF.

This clone was recorded at least ten times. The CDR3 end is not reached by the read, which stops 3 residues before it; the germline J gene fills it in. The chain links TRBV6-2 or TRBV6-3 to TRBJ2-1, with no clear D. Trimming left V 4 bases short and J 3 bases short, with 10 bases between. Germline V gene sequence: CDR1 MNHEY, CDR2 SVGEGT. CDR3 length: 14 residues. The part of the CDR3 DNA that was read is TGTGCCAGCAGTTTCCCCCACTACTACAATGAG. This translates into CASSFPHYYNE. In full, the CDR3 reads CASSFPHYYNEQFF.

In this sample, this clone turned up many times. With the read ending 3 residues before the CDR3 end, the germline J gene is used to fill in that end. This sequence joins TRBV7-9 and TRBJ2-1; 8 positions match TRBD2. Germline-derived CDR1 and CDR2 are SEHNR and FQNEAQ (reference sequence). The junction had 5 bases not matched to a gene; V was cut back by 5 bases and J by 2 bases. This CDR3 comprises 15 residues. Incomplete CDR3 DNA: TGTGCCAGCAGCGGAGCGGGGGAAACCTACAATGAG. Translated, it gives CASSGAGETYNE. From start to end, the CDR3 is CASSGAGETYNEQFF.

This clone was detected many times. With the read ending 3 residues before the CDR3 end, the germline J gene is used to fill in that end. The V call is TRBV20-1, the J call TRBJ2-1; 8 nucleotides line up with TRBD2. V was pared by 0 bases and J by 7 bases, with 11 bases of the junction left unmatched. CDR1 is DFQATT and CDR2 is SNEGSKA in the germline V gene (reference sequence). The length of the CDR3 is 16 residues. CDR3 residues: CSARDLAGGQMNEQFF. The DNA read from the CDR3 is TGCAGTGCTAGAGATCTCGCGGGAGGCCAGATGAATGAG.

As for this clone: The CDR3 end is not reached by the read, which stops 3 residues before it; the germline J gene fills it in. V and J are TRBV4-2 and TRBJ2-5; the match to TRBD1 covers 8 bases. Germline V gene sequence: CDR1 LGHNA, CDR2 YNFKEQ. CDR3 size: 16 residues. With V trimmed by 1 base and J by 4 bases, 8 bases remained unmatched. CDR3 amino acids: CASSQVLTGAGETQYF. CDR3 DNA, as far as it was read: TGTGCCAGCAGCCAAGTATTGACAGGGGCGGGAGAGACC.

This clone was seen ten or more times. The CDR3 extends 3 residues past the end of the read, so its final part is completed from the germline J gene. This chain connects TRBV7-9 to TRBJ2-1; 8 bases line up with TRBD2. J lost 8 bases, V lost 6 bases, and 12 bases had no gene match. From germline, CDR1 is SEHNR and CDR2 FQNEAQ (reference sequence). The CDR3 is made up of 15 amino acids. Incomplete CDR3 DNA: TGTGCCAGCAGACCTGAAGCGGGAGAGGTCGATGAG. It codes for CASRPEAGEVDE. The full CDR3 protein is CASRPEAGEVDEQFF.

This clone was seen at least ten times. The read halts 3 residues ahead of the CDR3 end, with the missing end drawn from the germline J gene. The rearrangement uses TRBV6-2 or TRBV6-3 and TRBJ2-5; D not resolved. V shed 5 bases and J shed 3 bases, with 16 bases lying between them. This CDR3 has 15 residues. Germline values: CDR1 MNHEY, CDR2 SVGEGT. Partial CDR3 DNA: TGTGCCAGCAGTCCGACTGCGGCCAGAGAAGAGACC. Its translation is CASSPTAAREET. The whole CDR3 region reads CASSPTAAREETQYF.

This clone was seen many times. The read stops 3 residues short of the end of the CDR3; the missing end is completed from the germline J gene. The chain has TRBV5-5 and TRBJ1-1, with unresolved D. Germline CDR1 and CDR2: SGHKS and YYEKEE (reference sequence). The CDR3 is 14 amino acids. Trimming stripped 0 bases from V and 6 bases from J, with 12 bases between. CDR3 in amino acids: CASSLGPAGPEAFF. The CDR3 DNA, read in part, is TGTGCCAGCAGCTTGGGCCCGGCGGGCCCTGAA. Full variable domain (missing parts from reference TRBV5-5 and TRBJ1-1): DAGVTQSPTHLIKTRGQQVTLRCSPISGHKSVSWYQQVLGQGPQFIFQYYEKEERGRGNFPDRFSARQFPNYSSELNVNALLLGDSALYLCASSLGPAGPEAFFGQGTRLTVV.

This clone was detected many times. The read halts 3 residues ahead of the CDR3 end, with the missing end drawn from the germline J gene. The chain uses TRBV19 and TRBJ1-2, with D perhaps TRBD1 (6 bases). Germline-derived CDR1 and CDR2 are LNHDA and SQIVND (reference sequence). V lost 3 bases, J lost 4 bases, and 18 bases lay in between. The CDR3 contains 16 residues. CDR3 in amino acids: CASSMLGRGFSYGYTF. The covered CDR3 bases are TGTGCCAGTAGTATGCTGGGCAGGGGCTTCTCCTATGGC.

Notes on this clone: From the germline J gene comes the end of the CDR3, since the read stops 3 residues before it. The J gene is TRBJ2-2, the V gene TRBV2; the D gene is possibly TRBD1 (5 bases). The ends were cut back, 5 bases at V and 5 bases at J, with 12 bases in the middle. Germline-derived CDR1 and CDR2 are SNHLY and FYNNEI. This CDR3 region has 14 residues. CDR3 loop: CASSLNGATGELFF. The CDR3 DNA, read in part, is TGTGCCAGCAGTTTGAATGGGGCTACCGGGGAG.

This clone was observed at least ten times. The read halts 3 residues ahead of the CDR3 end, with the missing end drawn from the germline J gene. The chain has TRBV4-1 and TRBJ2-3; 8 bases line up with TRBD1. The germline V gene encodes CDR1 MGHRA and CDR2 YSYEKL. The CDR3 contains 17 residues. V dropped 0 bases and J dropped 6; count of bases not matched to a gene: 11. Incomplete CDR3 DNA: TGCGCCAGCAGCCAAGATGAGGACAGGGATTATGTGGATACG. Protein product: CASSQDEDRDYVDT. The full CDR3 protein reads CASSQDEDRDYVDTQYF.

There are many counts of this clone. The observed sequence ends 3 residues before the CDR3 terminus, with the missing tail filled in from the germline J gene. The gene calls are TRBV14 and TRBJ1-1; D perhaps matches TRBD1 (5 bases). The CDR3 covers 16 residues. Germline V gene sequence: CDR1 SGHDN, CDR2 FVKESK. CDR3 bases read: TGTGCCAGCAGCCAAGATTGGGCTATCTCATTAAAGGGG. Residues: CASSQDWAISLKG. The whole CDR3 protein is CASSQDWAISLKGAFF. Combining the CDR3 with reference TRBV14 and TRBJ1-1 gives the whole variable domain EAGVTQFPSHSVIEKGQTVTLRCDPISGHDNLYWYRRVMGKEIKFLLHFVKESKQDESGMPNNRFLAERTGGTYSTLKVQPAELEDSGVYFCASSQDWAISLKGAFFGQGTRLTVV.

This clone appeared many times. The read ends 3 residues early relative to the CDR3; the germline J gene fills the gap. The chain links TRBV5-6 to TRBJ2-5; a possible D gene is TRBD2 (6 bases). The V end lost 7 bases, the J end lost 1 base, and 11 bases lay between the germline ends. Germline CDR1 is SGHDT and CDR2 is YYEEEE. CDR3 length: 13 amino acids. CDR3 DNA (partial): TGTGCCAGCCTTCGGGGGTTCCAAGAGACC. Its translation is CASLRGFQET. The full CDR3 protein is CASLRGFQETQYF. Complete variable domain (other parts from reference TRBV5-6 and TRBJ2-5): DAGVTQSPTHLIKTRGQQVTLRCSPKSGHDTVSWYQQALGQGPQFIFQYYEEEERQRGNFPDRFSGHQFPNYSSELNVNALLLGDSALYLCASLRGFQETQYFGPGTRLLVL.

This clone has a count of ten or more. Coverage ceases 3 residues before the CDR3 finishes, and the germline J gene fills in the end. The chain has TRBV10-1 and TRBJ2-1; 11 nucleotides align to TRBD2. CDR1 is WNHNN and CDR2 is SYGVQD in the germline V gene (reference sequence). This CDR3 is 16 amino acids long. V was clipped by 3 bases and J by 8 bases; unmatched bases: 9. CDR3 residues: CASSDPSSGGYDEQFF. CDR3 bases read: TGCGCCAGCAGTGACCCATCTAGCGGGGGGTACGATGAG.

This clone appeared many times. The covered CDR3 bases are TGTGCCAGCAGTGAAGGCGAGGGA. It encodes CASSEGEG. The full CDR3 sequence reads CASSEGEGAFF. This chain uses TRBV2 with TRBJ1-1, with unresolved D. The sequence runs out 3 residues before the end of the CDR3; the remainder is reconstructed from the germline J gene. In germline, CDR1 is SNHLY, CDR2 FYNNEI. CDR3 size: 11 residues.

This clone appeared many times. The read stops 3 residues short of the end of the CDR3; the missing end is completed from the germline J gene. This chain connects TRBV9 to TRBJ2-3; D is perhaps TRBD2 (5 bases). V was trimmed by 4 bases and J by 4 bases, leaving 13 bases between them. The CDR3 is 14 residues long. Germline V gene data show CDR1 as SGDLS and CDR2 as YYNGEE. CDR3 DNA, as far as it was read: TGTGCCAGCAGCTCCAGGACTGTTTCAGATACG. It encodes CASSSRTVSDT. The CDR3 in its entirety is CASSSRTVSDTQYF.

This clone was found a few times. From the germline J gene comes the end of the CDR3, since the read stops 3 residues before it. This chain uses TRBV30 with TRBJ1-2; D gene uncertain. Germline CDR1 reads GTSNPN; CDR2 reads SVGIG (reference sequence). CDR3 length: 13 residues. The CDR3: CAWIPTYADTYTF. CDR3 bases read: TGTGCCTGGATTCCCACATACGCAGATACC.

This clone came up many times. The CDR3 end is not reached by the read, which stops 3 residues before it; the germline J gene fills it in. The chain is built from TRBV28 and TRBJ1-1; 8 nucleotides agree with TRBD1. CDR3 size: 13 residues. Germline V gives CDR1 MDHEN, CDR2 SYDVKM. V trimming: 9 bases; J trimming: 3 bases; junction bases outside the gene matches: 6. CDR3 protein: CASADRAHTEAFF. The sequenced CDR3 bases are TGTGCCAGTGCGGACAGGGCTCACACTGAA.

There are many counts of this clone. The read ends 3 residues before the CDR3 terminus; that terminus is restored from the germline J gene. The J gene is TRBJ1-1, the V gene TRBV18; D might be TRBD1 (5 bases). Trimming shortened V by 4 bases and J by 4 bases, and 10 bases separated the two germline ends. This CDR3 contains 13 residues. The germline V gene encodes CDR1 KGHSH and CDR2 LQKENI. The CDR3 DNA, read in part, is TGTGCCAGCTCACGAGGGGAAGTCACTGAA. This gives the protein CASSRGEVTE. The full-length CDR3 reads as CASSRGEVTEAFF.

This clone was recorded many times. The read halts 3 residues ahead of the CDR3 end, with the missing end drawn from the germline J gene. The chain joins TRBV12-3 or TRBV12-4 to TRBJ2-1, with 8 nucleotides matching TRBD1. The CDR3 sequence is 16 residues long. Unmatched junction bases numbered 9, after V lost 4 bases and J lost 4 bases. The part of the CDR3 DNA that was read is TGTGCCAGCAGTTCGAGGACAGGGACCCTATACAATGAG. Amino acid sequence: CASSSRTGTLYNE. In full, the CDR3 is CASSSRTGTLYNEQFF.

This clone was recorded at least ten times. The read comes to an end 3 residues before the CDR3 does, leaving the germline J gene to fill in the end. The chain carries TRBV20-1 and TRBJ2-2, with 7 bases fitting TRBD2. This CDR3 has 13 residues. V was pared by 4 bases and J by 3 bases, with 2 bases of the junction left unmatched. Looked up from germline, CDR1 is DFQATT and CDR2 is SNEGSKA (reference sequence). CDR3 bases read: TGCAGTGCTATAAGCGGGGACACCGGGGAG. Encoded protein: CSAISGDTGE. The CDR3, in full, reads CSAISGDTGELFF.

This clone was recorded at least ten times. The sequenced fragment ends 3 residues before the CDR3 boundary, so the rest is inferred from the germline J gene. The chain employs TRBV5-1 and TRBJ1-1, with D possibly being TRBD1 (6 bases). Germline V lookup: CDR1 SGHRS, CDR2 YFSETQ. CDR3 length: 17 amino acids. V gave up 4 bases and J gave up 3 bases, with 22 bases separating them. CDR3 residues: CASSPNINRAGDTEAFF. The CDR3 bases that were read are TGCGCCAGCAGCCCCAACATCAACAGGGCCGGAGACACTGAA. The whole variable domain, remainder taken from reference TRBV5-1 and TRBJ1-1, is KAGVTQTPRYLIKTRGQQVTLSCSPISGHRSVSWYQQTPGQGLQFLFEYFSETQRNKGNFPGRFSGRQFSNSRSEMNVSTLELGDSALYLCASSPNINRAGDTEAFFGQGTRLTVV.